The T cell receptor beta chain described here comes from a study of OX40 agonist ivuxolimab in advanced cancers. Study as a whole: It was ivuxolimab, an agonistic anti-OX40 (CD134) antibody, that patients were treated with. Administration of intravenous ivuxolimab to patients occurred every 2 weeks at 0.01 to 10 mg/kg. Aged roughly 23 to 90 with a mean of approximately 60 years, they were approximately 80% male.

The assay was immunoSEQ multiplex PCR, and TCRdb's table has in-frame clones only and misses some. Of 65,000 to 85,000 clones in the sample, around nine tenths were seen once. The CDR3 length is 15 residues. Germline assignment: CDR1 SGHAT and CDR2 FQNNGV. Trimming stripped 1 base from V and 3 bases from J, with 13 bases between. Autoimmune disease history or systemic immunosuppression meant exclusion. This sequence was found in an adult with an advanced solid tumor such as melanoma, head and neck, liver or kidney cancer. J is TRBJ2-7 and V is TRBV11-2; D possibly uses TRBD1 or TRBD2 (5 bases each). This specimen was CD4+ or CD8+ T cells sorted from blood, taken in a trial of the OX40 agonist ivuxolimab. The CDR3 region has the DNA TGTGCCAGCAGCTTAGGGGGACCCTATGGCTACGAGCAGTACTTC. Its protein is CASSLGGPYGYEQYF.